These 6 T cell receptor beta chains came from one sample sequenced in a study of cytomegalovirus exposure and HLA in healthy donors. Primers for the PCR totalled 60 Vbeta and 13 Jbeta. Only in-frame clones appear in the TCRdb table, and some are missing; sequencing was by immunoSEQ multiplex PCR. Seen here are 150,000 to 200,000 clones, approximately 72% observed once, and the top ten hold around 2%. Material for sequencing was PBMCs. Receptors originate from a female donor in good health and CMV-seronegative.

The chain employs TRBV11-2 and TRBJ2-7; 7 nucleotides match TRBD1. Per the germline V gene, CDR1 is SGHAT and CDR2 is FQNNGV. The CDR3 length is 16 residues. V shed 5 bases, J shed 2 bases, and the junction held 12 bases outside the gene matches. CDR3 DNA sequence: TGTGCCAGCAGCGGTATACAGGGGCGTGGGGCCTACGAGCAGTACTTC. Residues: CASSGIQGRGAYEQYF.

The genes are TRBV29-1 and TRBJ2-3; 9 bases agree with TRBD2. CDR1 is SQVTM, CDR2 ANQGSEA, per germline. Trimming took 2 bases from V and 1 from J; bases not matched to a gene: 4. This CDR3 region has 15 residues. In DNA, the CDR3 is TGCAGCGTTGAACCCCAGCGGGGGGGCACAGATACGCAGTATTTT. Its translation: CSVEPQRGGTDTQYF.

This chain connects TRBV7-2 to TRBJ2-1; tentatively, D is TRBD2 (6 bases). Germline CDR1 and CDR2: SGHTA and FQGNSA. The ends were cut back, 4 bases at V and 2 bases at J, with 12 bases in the middle. This CDR3 is built from 15 residues. CDR3 loop: CASSSEGGTYNEQFF. As DNA, the CDR3 is TGTGCCAGCAGCTCGGAGGGTGGAACCTACAATGAGCAGTTCTTC.

The chain links TRBV30 to TRBJ2-7; D ambiguous. Trimming pared 0 bases from V and 7 bases from J, leaving 10 bases between. The length of the CDR3 is 12 residues. Germline loops: CDR1 GTSNPN, CDR2 SVGIG (reference sequence). DNA for the CDR3: TGTGCCTGGAGTGTACTCCCTCGTGAGCAGTACTTC. Protein sequence: CAWSVLPREQYF.

The chain is built from TRBV9 and TRBJ1-1; D unresolved. The CDR3 extends over 15 amino acids. V gave up 0 bases and J gave up 0 bases, with 9 bases separating them. From germline, CDR1 is SGDLS and CDR2 YYNGEE. For the CDR3, the DNA is TGTGCCAGCAGCGTAGGGGGAGGGTTGAACACTGAAGCTTTCTTT. Protein: CASSVGGGLNTEAFF.

This clone was detected only a few times. The genes are TRBV10-2 and TRBJ2-7; 10 bases line up with TRBD1. From germline, CDR1 is WSHSY and CDR2 SAAADI. V was clipped by 4 bases and J by 3 bases; unmatched bases: 12. The CDR3 is made up of 17 amino acids. CDR3 DNA sequence: TGCGCCAGCAGTGTAGGGACAGGGGAAGGCTTTTTCTACGAGCAGTACTTC. This gives the protein CASSVGTGEGFFYEQYF.